The subject of this entry is one TCR beta chain. The antigen remains unidentified. CDR3 size: 14 residues. CDR1 is MNHEY, CDR2 SVGEGT, per germline. Trimming removed 4 bases at V and 2 bases at J, with 12 bases between. From RNA transcripts, TCR beta CDR3 regions were amplified. Primed by the HTBI set, a first-round RT-PCR was run on the TCR CDR3. TCRdb used MiXCR to reprocess the multiplex PCR reads, holding one entry per CDR3 protein. Here the sample spans 300,000 to 400,000 distinct CDR3 sequences, approximately 15% being singletons. The data belong to a study of T cells in Graves' hyperthyroidism and ophthalmopathy. Points from the study as a whole: The majority of expanded thyroid clonotypes above 0.001 also appeared in blood.

In making diagnoses, clinical symptoms, serum thyroxine and TRAb, thyroid ultrasound and orbital computed tomography were all used. PBMCs were sourced from roughly 9.1 ml fresh peripheral blood. The source of this sequence is a woman aged 25 to 45 with Graves' hyperthyroidism. The sequenced sample was blood. The chain has TRBV6-2 or TRBV6-3 and TRBJ2-7; D may be TRBD1 or TRBD2 (5 bases each). CDR3 sequence: CASSSSGTTYEQYF. CDR3 DNA: TGTGCCAGCAGTTCGTCGGGGACCACCTACGAGCAGTACTTC.